The TCR beta chain described here comes from a study of blood T cell repertoires in COVID-19. Original data processing: Estimated nucleated cell counts came from reference gene primer amplification. The table came from immunoSEQ multiplex PCR; TCRdb's copy has only in-frame clones and leaves some out. For V, J and clone size, that table is used; D and trimming come from the DNA. Of fewer than 350,000 clones detected, less than 85% appear once; the ten largest clones hold 1.5% to 2%. Everyone who took part was roughly 18 to 89 years old, and they came from 20 to 25 US areas. Participants had their cohort set by participant-reported clinical history. The CDR3 has 15 residues. The germline gives CDR1 SQVTM, CDR2 ANQGSEA. The J segment lost 5 bases and the V segment lost 6 bases, leaving 13 bases of the junction unmatched.

The sample was PBMCs or T cells enriched from blood (not recorded which). The sequence derives from a woman aged 25 to 39 who had been exposed to COVID-19. The chain combines TRBV29-1 with TRBJ2-1, with TRBD2 matching over 7 bases. The CDR3 nucleotides read TGCAGCGTAGAAAAAGCGGGATTGGTCGACAATGAGCAGTTCTTC. Translation: CSVEKAGLVDNEQFF.